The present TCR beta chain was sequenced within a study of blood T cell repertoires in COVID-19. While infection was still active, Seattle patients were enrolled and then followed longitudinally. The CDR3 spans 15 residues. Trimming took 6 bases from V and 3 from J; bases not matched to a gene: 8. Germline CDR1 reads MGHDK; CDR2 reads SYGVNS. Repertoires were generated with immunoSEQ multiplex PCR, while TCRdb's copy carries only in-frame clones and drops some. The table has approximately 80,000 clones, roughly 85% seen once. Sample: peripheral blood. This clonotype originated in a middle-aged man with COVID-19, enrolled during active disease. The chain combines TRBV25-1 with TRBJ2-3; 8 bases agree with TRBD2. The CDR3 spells CASSPSGSSTDTQYF. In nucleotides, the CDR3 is TGTGCCAGCAGCCCGAGCGGGAGTTCGACAGATACGCAGTATTTT. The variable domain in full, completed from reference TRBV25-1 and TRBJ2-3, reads EADIYQTPRYLVIGTGKKITLECSQTMGHDKMYWYQQDPGMELHLIHYSYGVNSTEKGDLSSESTVSRIRTEHFPLTLESARPSHTSQYLCASSPSGSSTDTQYFGPGTRLTVL.